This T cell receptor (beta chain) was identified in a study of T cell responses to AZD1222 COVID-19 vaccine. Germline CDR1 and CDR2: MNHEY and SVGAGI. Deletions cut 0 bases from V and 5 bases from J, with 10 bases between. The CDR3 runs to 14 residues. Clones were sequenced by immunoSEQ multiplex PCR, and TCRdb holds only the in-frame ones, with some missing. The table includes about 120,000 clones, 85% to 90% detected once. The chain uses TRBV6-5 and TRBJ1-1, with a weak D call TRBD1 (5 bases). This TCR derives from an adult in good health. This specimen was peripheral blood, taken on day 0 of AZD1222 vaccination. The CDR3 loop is CASSYSEGRTEAFF. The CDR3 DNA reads TGTGCCAGCAGTTACTCGGAGGGGCGGACTGAAGCTTTCTTT.